Listed below are T cell receptor beta chains from one sample, sequenced in a study of blood T cell repertoires in COVID-19. Method: immunoSEQ multiplex PCR; TCRdb's copy keeps in-frame clones and lacks some. Among 140,000 to 150,000 clones listed, 80% to 90% were seen once. The sequenced sample was peripheral blood. These receptors all stem from a woman between 45 and 60 years old with acute or convalescent COVID-19. Both conserved end residues are part of each CDR3. The D gene is left open where the match is weak. Not all rows give a size; the values are once, few, many and, for expanded clones, a class.

>TRBV5-1|-|16|TRBJ1-3|-
TGCGCCAGCAGCTTCGGGGGAGACAGCTCTGGAAACACCATATATTTT
CASSFGGDSSGNTIYF
>TRBV14|-|13|TRBJ2-7|-
TGTGCCAGCACAGGACAGTTCAACTACGAGCAGTACTTC
CASTGQFNYEQYF
>TRBV7-2|TRBD1|16|TRBJ2-1|-
TGTGCCAGCAGCCCACAAACAGGGGCCCCCTACAATGAGCAGTTCTTC
CASSPQTGAPYNEQFF
>TRBV5-6|TRBD1|15|TRBJ1-4|-
TGTGCCAGCAGACAGCTACAGGGGGTTCAGGAAAAACTGTTTTTT
CASRQLQGVQEKLFF
>TRBV7-2|TRBD1|16|TRBJ1-1|once
TGTGCCAGCAGCTTAGAAGGACAGGGGATAAGAACTGAAGCTTTCTTT
CASSLEGQGIRTEAFF
>TRBV5-1|TRBD2|17|TRBJ2-3|-
TGCGCCAGCAGCTTGGAACAGCGGGGGGCCGGGACAGATACGCAGTATTTT
CASSLEQRGAGTDTQYF
>TRBV9|-|15|TRBJ2-1|-
TGTGCCAGCAGCGTACAAGCGGACGTCTACAATGAGCAGTTCTTC
CASSVQADVYNEQFF
>TRBV19|TRBD2|15|TRBJ2-1|once
TGTGCCAGTAGTATATTAGCGGGAGGGACAAATGAGCAGTTCTTC
CASSILAGGTNEQFF
>TRBV27|TRBD2|15|TRBJ2-7|-
TGTGCCAGCAGTTTATTCTGGGGGGGCTCCTACGAGCAGTACTTC
CASSLFWGGSYEQYF
>TRBV10-3|-|16|TRBJ2-7|-
TGTGCCATCAGTGAGTCGGCGTCAGGGGCTCTAAACGAGCAGTACTTC
CAISESASGALNEQYF
>TRBV6-5|TRBD1|16|TRBJ2-1|once
TGTGCCAGCAGTTACCGTAGGACAGGGTCCTACAATGAGCAGTTCTTC
CASSYRRTGSYNEQFF
>TRBV6-1|-|15|TRBJ1-2|-
TGTGCCAGCAGTGAATTACAGACCCAGGGAGGGGGCTACACCTTC
CASSELQTQGGGYTF
>TRBV25-1|-|15|TRBJ2-7|-
TGTGCCAGCAGTGAATCGGCGGGGATGGGCAGCGAGCAGTACTTC
CASSESAGMGSEQYF
>TRBV18|TRBD1|17|TRBJ2-7|-
TGTGCCAGCTCACCAGCCCGGACAGGGGTTCTCTCCTACGAGCAGTACTTC
CASSPARTGVLSYEQYF
>TRBV27|TRBD1|18|TRBJ1-6|-
TGTGCCAGCAGCACCTGGACAGGGAGGAGCTCCTATAATTCACCCCTCCACTTT
CASSTWTGRSSYNSPLHF
>TRBV5-4|TRBD2|15|TRBJ2-1|-
TGTGCCAGCACGCGGGAGGGGAGCTCCTACAATGAGCAGTTCTTC
CASTREGSSYNEQFF
>TRBV12-3/TRBV12-4|-|13|TRBJ1-2|once
TGTGCCAGCAGTTTAGTCTCTAACTATGGCTACACCTTC
CASSLVSNYGYTF
>TRBV15|-|15|TRBJ2-1|-
TGTGCCACCAAAGACCCAGCGGTGGAATACAATGAGCAGTTCTTC
CATKDPAVEYNEQFF
>TRBV7-6|TRBD2|15|TRBJ2-1|-
TGTGCCAGCAGCCAAGGACTAGATCGGTACAATGAGCAGTTCTTC
CASSQGLDRYNEQFF
>TRBV19|TRBD1|17|TRBJ1-5|-
TGTGCCAGTAGTCCACTCGGGGGACAGGGAGGCAATCAGCCCCAGCATTTT
CASSPLGGQGGNQPQHF
>TRBV19|TRBD1|17|TRBJ1-5|-
TGTGCCAGTAGTATAAAAGGGGGCCAAACGCGCAATCAGCCCCAGCATTTT
CASSIKGGQTRNQPQHF
>TRBV6-6|-|15|TRBJ1-2|-
TGTGCCAGCAGTTACAGGGAGGCCCAGAGCTATGGCTACACCTTC
CASSYREAQSYGYTF
>TRBV5-1|TRBD2|16|TRBJ2-4|-
TGCGCCAGCAGCACCGGGACTAGCGATGCCAAAAACATTCAGTACTTC
CASSTGTSDAKNIQYF
>TRBV5-1|TRBD2|17|TRBJ2-3|-
TGCGCCAGCAGCTCCGGACTAGCCGGTGGGGGCACAGATACGCAGTATTTT
CASSSGLAGGGTDTQYF
>TRBV7-8|-|14|TRBJ1-1|few
TGTGCCAGCAGCGGAATGGGGAGGGACACTGAAGCTTTCTTT
CASSGMGRDTEAFF
>TRBV6-4|-|15|TRBJ2-7|-
TGTGCCAGCAGTGACTCAAGCGGAGGGAACTACGAGCAGTACTTC
CASSDSSGGNYEQYF
>TRBV6-6|-|13|TRBJ1-1|few
TGTGCCAGCACAGGGGCCGGGAACACTGAAGCTTTCTTT
CASTGAGNTEAFF